This TCR beta chain was captured by sequencing in a study of control samples from healthy donors and cancer patients. TCRdb's copy holds only in-frame clones and misses some; the assay was immunoSEQ multiplex PCR. The table shows some 250,000 clones, with 82% occurring only once. This sequence was found in an older woman with lung cancer. Sequencing was performed on PBMCs.

CDR3 region: CASSIQGGGNTEAFF. The CDR3 coding sequence is TGTGCCAGCAGCATACAGGGGGGGGGAAACACTGAAGCTTTCTTT. The rearrangement joins TRBV7-6 to TRBJ1-1; 8 bases fit TRBD1. Trimming at V came to 5 bases and at J to 2 bases, leaving 7 bases not matched to a gene. CDR1 and CDR2 from the germline V gene are SGHVS and FNYEAQ. The CDR3 contains 15 residues.